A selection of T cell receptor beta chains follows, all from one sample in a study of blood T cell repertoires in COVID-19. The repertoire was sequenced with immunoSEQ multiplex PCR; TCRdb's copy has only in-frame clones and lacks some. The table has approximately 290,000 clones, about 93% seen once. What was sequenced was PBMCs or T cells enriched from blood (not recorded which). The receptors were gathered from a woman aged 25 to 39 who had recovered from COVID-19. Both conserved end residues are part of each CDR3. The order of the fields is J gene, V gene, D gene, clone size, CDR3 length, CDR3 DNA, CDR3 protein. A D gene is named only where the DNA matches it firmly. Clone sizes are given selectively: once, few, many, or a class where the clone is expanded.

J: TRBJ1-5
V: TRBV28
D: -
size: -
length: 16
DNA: TGTGCCAGCAGTTTACGGTTCGGGCGGGACAATCAGCCCCAGCATTTT
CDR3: CASSLRFGRDNQPQHF

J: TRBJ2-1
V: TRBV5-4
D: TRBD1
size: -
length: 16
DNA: TGTGCCAGCAGCGTGGGACAGGGGAGGACCTACAATGAGCAGTTCTTC
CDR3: CASSVGQGRTYNEQFF

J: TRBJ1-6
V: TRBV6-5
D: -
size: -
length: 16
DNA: TGTGCCAGCAGTTACTCCTCAGGAAATTGGAATTCACCCCTCCACTTT
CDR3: CASSYSSGNWNSPLHF

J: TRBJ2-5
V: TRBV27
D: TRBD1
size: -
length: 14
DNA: TGTGCCAGCAGTAGAAGGACAGGGGGTGAGACCCAGTACTTC
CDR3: CASSRRTGGETQYF

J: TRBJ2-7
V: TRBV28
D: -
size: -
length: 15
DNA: TGTGCCAGCAGTCCCTCCCGGGGAAGCTCCTACGAGCAGTACTTC
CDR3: CASSPSRGSSYEQYF

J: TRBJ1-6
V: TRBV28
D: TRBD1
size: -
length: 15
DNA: TGTGCCAGCAGTGTTACCGGGACAGGCAATTCACCCCTCCACTTT
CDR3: CASSVTGTGNSPLHF

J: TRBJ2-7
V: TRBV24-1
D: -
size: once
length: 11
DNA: TGTGCCACCAGTGATTTTAACGAGCAGTACTTC
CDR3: CATSDFNEQYF

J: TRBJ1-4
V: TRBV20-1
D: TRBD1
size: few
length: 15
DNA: TGCAGTGCTAGTCCCGCGGGACAGGGGTGGGAAAAACTGTTTTTT
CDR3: CSASPAGQGWEKLFF

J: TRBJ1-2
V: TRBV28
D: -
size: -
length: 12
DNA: TGTGCCAGCAGCTTATTAAGTGGGGGGACGAACTTC
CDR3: CASSLLSGGTNF

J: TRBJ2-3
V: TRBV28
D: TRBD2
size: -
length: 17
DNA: TGTGCCAGCAGTTTACATACTTGGACTAGCGGAACAGATACGCAGTATTTT
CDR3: CASSLHTWTSGTDTQYF

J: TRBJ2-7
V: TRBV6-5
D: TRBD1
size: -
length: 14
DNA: TGTGCCAGCAGTTACGGACAGGGGGCCTACGAGCAGTACTTC
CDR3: CASSYGQGAYEQYF

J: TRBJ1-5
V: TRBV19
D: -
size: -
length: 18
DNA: TGTGCCAGTAGTATAGATGGGGGCTTCCGAGCGTTTAATCAGCCCCAGCATTTT
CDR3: CASSIDGGFRAFNQPQHF

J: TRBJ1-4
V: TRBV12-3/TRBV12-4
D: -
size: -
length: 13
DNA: TGTGCCAGCAGTTTCCGGTACGATGAAAAACTGTTTTTT
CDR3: CASSFRYDEKLFF

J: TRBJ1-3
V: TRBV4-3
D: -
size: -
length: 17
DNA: TGCGCCAGCAGCCAGGAAATGACTCAGGGTCGCGGAAACACCATATATTTT
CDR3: CASSQEMTQGRGNTIYF

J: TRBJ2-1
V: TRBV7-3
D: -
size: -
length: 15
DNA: TGTGCCAGCAGCCCTAGCGAGAGCTCCTACAATGAGCAGTTCTTC
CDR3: CASSPSESSYNEQFF

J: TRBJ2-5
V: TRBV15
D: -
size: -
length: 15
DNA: TGTGCCACCAGCAGAGCTAGTTCCGAGGGAGAGACCCAGTACTTC
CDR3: CATSRASSEGETQYF

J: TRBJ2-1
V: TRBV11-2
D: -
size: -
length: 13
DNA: TGTGCCAGCAGTCTTAGATTCCGCAATGAGCAGTTCTTC
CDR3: CASSLRFRNEQFF

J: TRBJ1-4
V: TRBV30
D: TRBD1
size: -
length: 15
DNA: TGTGCCTGGAATGACAGGGGCCCAACTAATGAAAAACTGTTTTTT
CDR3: CAWNDRGPTNEKLFF

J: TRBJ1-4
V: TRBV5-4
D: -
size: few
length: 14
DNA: TGTGCCAGCAGCTTGGCAGCTCCAGGGGAAAAACTGTTTTTT
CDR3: CASSLAAPGEKLFF

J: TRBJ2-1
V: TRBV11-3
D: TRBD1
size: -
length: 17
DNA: TGTGCCAGCAGCTTAGATCACAGGGACAGCTCCTACAATGAGCAGTTCTTC
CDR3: CASSLDHRDSSYNEQFF

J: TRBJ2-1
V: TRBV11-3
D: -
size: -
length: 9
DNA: TGTGCCAGCAGCCACCTACAGTTCTTC
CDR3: CASSHLQFF

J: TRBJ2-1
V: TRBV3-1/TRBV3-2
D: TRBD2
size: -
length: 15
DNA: TGTGCCAGCAGCCCGGGACTAGCGGGAGCCAATGAGCAGTTCTTC
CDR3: CASSPGLAGANEQFF

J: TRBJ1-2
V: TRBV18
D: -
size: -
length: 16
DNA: TGTGCCAGCTCACCCACCGTAGGTCAGGGGAGCTATGGCTACACCTTC
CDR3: CASSPTVGQGSYGYTF

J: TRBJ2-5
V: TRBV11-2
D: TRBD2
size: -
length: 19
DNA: TGTGCCAGCAGCTCCAGGAGCCTTCGGGACTACGCACCCGGGGAGACCCAGTACTTC
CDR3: CASSSRSLRDYAPGETQYF

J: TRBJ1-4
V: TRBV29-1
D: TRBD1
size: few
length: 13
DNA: TGCAGCGTTGAAGTGACAGGGGTAGAAAAACTGTTTTTT
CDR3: CSVEVTGVEKLFF

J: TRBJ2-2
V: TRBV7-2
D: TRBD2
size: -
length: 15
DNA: TGTGCCTCGCGGGGGAAACCCGCGAACACCGGGGAGCTGTTTTTT
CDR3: CASRGKPANTGELFF

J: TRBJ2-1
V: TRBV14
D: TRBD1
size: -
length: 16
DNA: TGTGCCAGCAGCCAAGCCGGGACAGTGGCCACGGGGGAGCAGTTCTTC
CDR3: CASSQAGTVATGEQFF

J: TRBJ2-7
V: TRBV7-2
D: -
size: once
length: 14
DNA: TGTGCCAGCAGCCCAAACCAAGCCCCCCACGAGCAGTACTTC
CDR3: CASSPNQAPHEQYF

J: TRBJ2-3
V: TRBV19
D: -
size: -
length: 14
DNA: TGTGCCAGTAGTAAACAGCAGCCCACAGATACGCAGTATTTT
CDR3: CASSKQQPTDTQYF

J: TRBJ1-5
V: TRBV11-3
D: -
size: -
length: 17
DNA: TGTGCCAGCAGCCAAAGTCCTCGAGGGAATAGCAATCAGCCCCAGCATTTT
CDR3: CASSQSPRGNSNQPQHF

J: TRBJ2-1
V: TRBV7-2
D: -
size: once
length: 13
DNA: TGTGCCAGCAGCTTAGTGGAGAACAATGAGCAGTTCTTC
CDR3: CASSLVENNEQFF

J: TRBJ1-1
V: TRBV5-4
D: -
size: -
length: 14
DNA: TGTGCCAGCAGCTATAGGCACAGCCCCGCTGAAGCTTTCTTT
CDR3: CASSYRHSPAEAFF

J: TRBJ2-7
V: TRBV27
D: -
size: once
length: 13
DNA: TGTGCCAGCAGTTTCGCCAGGGCCGGCGAGCAGTACTTC
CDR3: CASSFARAGEQYF

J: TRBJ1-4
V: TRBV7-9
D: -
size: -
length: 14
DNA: TGTGCCTCAGCAGAGGGACACAATAATGAAAAACTGTTTTTT
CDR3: CASAEGHNNEKLFF

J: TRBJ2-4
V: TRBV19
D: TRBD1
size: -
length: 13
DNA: TGTGCCAGTTCCCCGGACAGGGGTAACATTCAGTACTTC
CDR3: CASSPDRGNIQYF

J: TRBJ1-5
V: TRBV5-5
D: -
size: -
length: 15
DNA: TGTGCCAGCAGCTTGGAGGGGAACGGCAATCAGCCCCAGCATTTT
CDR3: CASSLEGNGNQPQHF

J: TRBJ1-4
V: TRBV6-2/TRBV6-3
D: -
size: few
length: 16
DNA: TGTGCCAGCAGTTACAGAGGGAGCCAACTTAATGAAAAACTGTTTTTT
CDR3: CASSYRGSQLNEKLFF

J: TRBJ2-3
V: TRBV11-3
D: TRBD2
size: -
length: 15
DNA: TGTGCCAGCAGCTCTAGCGGGAGACGCACAGATACGCAGTATTTT
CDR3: CASSSSGRRTDTQYF

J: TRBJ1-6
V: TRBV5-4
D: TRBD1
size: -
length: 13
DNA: TGTGCCAGCAGCTTTGACAGGGATTCACCCCTCCACTTT
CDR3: CASSFDRDSPLHF

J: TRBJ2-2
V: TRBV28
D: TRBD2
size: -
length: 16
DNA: TGTGCCAGCAGGTTACTAGCGGGAAGTAACACCGGGGAGCTGTTTTTT
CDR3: CASRLLAGSNTGELFF

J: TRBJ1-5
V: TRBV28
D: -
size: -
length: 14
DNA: TGTGCCAGCAGTAGGGGGTGGAGAGGGCCGCCCCAGCATTTT
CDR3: CASSRGWRGPPQHF

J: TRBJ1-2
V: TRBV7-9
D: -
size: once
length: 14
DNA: TGTGCCAGCAGCCGGAGTTCTGCTGAGTATGGCTACACCTTC
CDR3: CASSRSSAEYGYTF

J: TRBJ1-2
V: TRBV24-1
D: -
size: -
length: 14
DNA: TGTGCCACCAGTGAAGGGGACACCCACTATGGCTACACCTTC
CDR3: CATSEGDTHYGYTF

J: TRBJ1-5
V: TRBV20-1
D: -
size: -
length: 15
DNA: TGCAGTGCTAGTAAGGACAGCTATAGCAATCAGCCCCAGCATTTT
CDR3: CSASKDSYSNQPQHF

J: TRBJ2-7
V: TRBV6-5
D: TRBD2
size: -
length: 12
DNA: TGTGCCAGCACTAGCGGGACCTACGAGCAGTACTTC
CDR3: CASTSGTYEQYF

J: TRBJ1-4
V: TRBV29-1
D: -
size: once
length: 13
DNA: TGCAGCGTTTCCGAAAGGGGGAATGAAAAACTGTTTTTT
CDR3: CSVSERGNEKLFF

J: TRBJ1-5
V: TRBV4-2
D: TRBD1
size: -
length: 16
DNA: TGTGCCAGCAGCCAAGGGGACCGGGACAGGGGAAGAGTACAGCATTTT
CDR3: CASSQGDRDRGRVQHF

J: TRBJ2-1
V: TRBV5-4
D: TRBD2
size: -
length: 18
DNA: TGTGCCAGCACCGGAAGGCTAGCGGGAGCCAACGGCTACAATGAGCAGTTCTTC
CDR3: CASTGRLAGANGYNEQFF

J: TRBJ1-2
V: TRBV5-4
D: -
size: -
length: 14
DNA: TGTGCCAGCAGCCTCCTAGGGGGGGACTATGGCTACACCTTC
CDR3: CASSLLGGDYGYTF

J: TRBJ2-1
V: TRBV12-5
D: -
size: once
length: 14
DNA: TGTGCTAGTGTTCAACAGGGTGAAGGTAATGAGCAGTTCTTC
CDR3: CASVQQGEGNEQFF

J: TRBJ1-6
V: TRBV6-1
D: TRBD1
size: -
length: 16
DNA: TGTGCCAGCAGTGAACGGGGGGACAGGGTCGCATCACCCCTCCACTTT
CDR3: CASSERGDRVASPLHF

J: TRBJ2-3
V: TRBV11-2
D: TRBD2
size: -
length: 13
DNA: TGTGCCAGCAGCAGCTCGGAGCGGGGGGGGCAGTATTTT
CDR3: CASSSSERGGQYF

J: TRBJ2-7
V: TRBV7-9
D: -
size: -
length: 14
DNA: TGTGCCAGCAGCTTAGCGATCACTTCCTACGAGCAGTACTTC
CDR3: CASSLAITSYEQYF

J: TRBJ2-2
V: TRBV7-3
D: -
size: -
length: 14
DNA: TGTGCCAGCAGGACGAAACAGGGCACCGGGGAGCTGTTTTTT
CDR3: CASRTKQGTGELFF

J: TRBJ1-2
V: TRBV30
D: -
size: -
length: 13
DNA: TGTGCCTGGGAAATACAGGGTTATAGTGGCTACACCTTC
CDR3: CAWEIQGYSGYTF

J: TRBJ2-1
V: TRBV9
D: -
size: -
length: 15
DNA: TGTGCCAGCAGCGAGGTGGCAGGGAGGTTGGGTGAGCAGTTCTTC
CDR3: CASSEVAGRLGEQFF

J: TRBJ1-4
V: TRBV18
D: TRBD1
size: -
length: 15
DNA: TGTGCCAGCTCACCGTCCGGGACAGGAAATGAAAAACTGTTTTTT
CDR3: CASSPSGTGNEKLFF